This T cell receptor beta chain stems from a study of naive and memory T cell subsets. Study-wide results and caveats: Naive repertoires, especially CD8, held a few larger clonotypes, possibly memory cells re-expressing CD45RA.

This clonotype has a handful of counts. Its antigen is undetermined. V was shortened by 4 bases and J by 6 bases, with 15 bases between the two germline ends. The V gene's germline CDR1 is LGHNA and CDR2 YSLEER. The CDR3 covers 15 residues. An equimolar mix of two oligonucleotides served as the beta constant-region primer for TRBC1 and TRBC2. Four rounds of PCR amplified the ligated cDNA using nested alpha and beta constant-region primers plus SP2. TCRdb redid the calling of the UMI-ligation and nested PCR reads with MiXCR, one entry per CDR3 protein. The sample yields approximately 140,000 distinct CDR3 sequences, approximately 21% seen once.

V gene TRBV4-3 combines with J gene TRBJ2-2; D unclear. The sequenced sample consisted of naive CD8+ T cells from blood. The sequence was collected from a human donor in good health. The CDR3 here is CASSPSMTRAGELFF. The CDR3 bases are TGCGCCAGCAGCCCCTCTATGACTCGGGCCGGGGAGCTGTTTTTT.